Listed below are T cell receptor beta chains from one sample, sequenced in a study of blood T cell repertoires in COVID-19. Only in-frame clones appear in the TCRdb table, and some are missing; sequencing was by immunoSEQ multiplex PCR. The profile covers approximately 98,000 clones, with approximately 84% appearing a single time and about 10% taken by the ten largest. The sample was peripheral blood. These TCRs come from a woman aged 80 or older with acute or convalescent COVID-19. Both conserved end residues are part of each CDR3. D genes are given only for firm matches. For some rows the clone size is stated as once, few or many, or as a class when expanded; others skip it.

V: TRBV2; J: TRBJ1-1; D: .; size: .; CDR3: CASSGQIRTEAFF; DNA: TGTGCCAGCAGTGGACAGATTAGGACTGAAGCTTTCTTT
V: TRBV6-2/TRBV6-3; J: TRBJ2-3; D: .; size: .; CDR3: CASSQSDTQYF; DNA: TGTGCCAGCAGCCAGAGTGATACGCAGTATTTT
V: TRBV6-6; J: TRBJ1-5; D: .; size: once; CDR3: CASSWGDNQPQHF; DNA: TGTGCCAGCAGTTGGGGGGACAATCAGCCCCAGCATTTT
V: TRBV28; J: TRBJ1-6; D: TRBD1; size: few; CDR3: CASSPPTGGQYNSPLHF; DNA: TGTGCCAGCAGTCCCCCCACAGGGGGCCAGTATAATTCACCCCTCCACTTT
V: TRBV5-1; J: TRBJ1-1; D: .; size: .; CDR3: CASSLRDTGTEAFF; DNA: TGCGCCAGCAGCCTCAGGGACACAGGCACTGAAGCTTTCTTT
V: TRBV5-1; J: TRBJ1-2; D: .; size: few; CDR3: CASSPSPNYGYTF; DNA: TGCGCCAGCAGCCCCTCTCCCAACTATGGCTACACCTTC
V: TRBV5-8; J: TRBJ1-5; D: TRBD1; size: .; CDR3: CASSLGQGSQPQHF; DNA: TGTGCCAGCAGCCTAGGACAGGGGAGTCAGCCCCAGCATTTT
V: TRBV9; J: TRBJ1-2; D: TRBD1; size: .; CDR3: CASSAGQGSYGYTF; DNA: TGTGCCAGCAGCGCGGGACAGGGGAGCTATGGCTACACCTTC
V: TRBV10-3; J: TRBJ2-3; D: .; size: once; CDR3: CAISVPGPTDTQYF; DNA: TGTGCCATCAGTGTTCCAGGGCCCACAGATACGCAGTATTTT
V: TRBV7-2; J: TRBJ2-3; D: .; size: .; CDR3: CASSLGLAQHTQYF; DNA: TGTGCCAGCAGCTTAGGGCTAGCGCAACATACGCAGTATTTT
V: TRBV2; J: TRBJ2-3; D: TRBD1; size: .; CDR3: CASSETRGHTQYF; DNA: TGTGCCAGCAGTGAGACCAGGGGGCATACGCAGTATTTT
V: TRBV7-3; J: TRBJ1-1; D: .; size: .; CDR3: CASSLREGTEAFF; DNA: TGTGCCAGCAGCTTAAGGGAGGGAACTGAAGCTTTCTTT
V: TRBV30; J: TRBJ1-1; D: .; size: .; CDR3: CAWTRTANTEAFF; DNA: TGTGCCTGGACAAGGACAGCGAACACTGAAGCTTTCTTT
V: TRBV9; J: TRBJ2-3; D: .; size: .; CDR3: CASSVGGRGVTDTQYF; DNA: TGTGCCAGCAGCGTAGGAGGCAGGGGTGTCACAGATACGCAGTATTTT
V: TRBV11-3; J: TRBJ2-2; D: TRBD2; size: .; CDR3: CASSLALSSGDTGELFF; DNA: TGTGCCAGCAGCCTAGCACTGTCTAGCGGGGATACCGGGGAGCTGTTTTTT
V: TRBV3-1/TRBV3-2; J: TRBJ1-1; D: .; size: .; CDR3: CASSQRGSPEAFF; DNA: TGTGCCAGCAGCCAGCGGGGATCACCTGAAGCTTTCTTT
V: TRBV28; J: TRBJ2-1; D: TRBD2; size: .; CDR3: CASSSNLAGGSNEQFF; DNA: TGTGCCAGCAGTAGCAATCTAGCGGGGGGGTCGAATGAGCAGTTCTTC
V: TRBV7-2; J: TRBJ2-4; D: .; size: .; CDR3: CASSLRAGLAKNIQYF; DNA: TGTGCCAGCAGCTTAAGGGCAGGACTAGCCAAAAACATTCAGTACTTC
V: TRBV10-3; J: TRBJ1-4; D: .; size: few; CDR3: CATTPRERNEKLFF; DNA: TGTGCCACGACTCCCCGCGAGCGAAATGAAAAACTGTTTTTT
V: TRBV6-4; J: TRBJ2-1; D: TRBD1; size: .; CDR3: CASSPGQGTDEQFF; DNA: TGTGCCAGCAGTCCGGGACAGGGGACGGATGAGCAGTTCTTC
V: TRBV11-2; J: TRBJ2-3; D: TRBD1; size: .; CDR3: CASAEGRGRRDTQYF; DNA: TGTGCCAGCGCCGAGGGCAGGGGGCGGAGAGATACGCAGTATTTT
V: TRBV5-4; J: TRBJ2-5; D: .; size: .; CDR3: CASSLKAGQETQYF; DNA: TGTGCCAGCAGCTTAAAAGCGGGCCAAGAGACCCAGTACTTC
V: TRBV5-4; J: TRBJ2-7; D: TRBD1; size: .; CDR3: CASSSGQERTGEQYF; DNA: TGTGCCAGCAGCTCGGGACAGGAAAGAACTGGCGAGCAGTACTTC
V: TRBV6-5; J: TRBJ1-3; D: .; size: .; CDR3: CASSYDSSGNTIYF; DNA: TGTGCCAGCAGTTATGACAGCTCTGGAAACACCATATATTTT
V: TRBV6-5; J: TRBJ1-3; D: .; size: .; CDR3: CASSYQEGNTIYF; DNA: TGTGCCAGCAGTTACCAGGAAGGAAACACCATATATTTT
V: TRBV9; J: TRBJ2-2; D: TRBD2; size: .; CDR3: CASRRSGGATGELFF; DNA: TGTGCCAGCAGACGTAGCGGGGGGGCCACCGGGGAGCTGTTTTTT
V: TRBV6-6; J: TRBJ2-5; D: .; size: .; CDR3: CASSYYRDETQYF; DNA: TGTGCCAGCAGTTACTACAGGGACGAGACCCAGTACTTC
V: TRBV7-3; J: TRBJ2-2; D: .; size: .; CDR3: CASSLRADTGELFF; DNA: TGTGCCAGCAGCTTAAGAGCGGACACCGGGGAGCTGTTTTTT
V: TRBV6-5; J: TRBJ1-1; D: .; size: .; CDR3: CASRETNKDTEAFF; DNA: TGTGCCAGCAGGGAGACCAACAAGGACACTGAAGCTTTCTTT
V: TRBV5-1; J: TRBJ1-1; D: .; size: .; CDR3: CASSLGQGSGNTEAFF; DNA: TGCGCCAGCAGCTTGGGCCAGGGGTCGGGGAACACTGAAGCTTTCTTT
V: TRBV3-1/TRBV3-2; J: TRBJ2-5; D: .; size: .; CDR3: CASRLSQGGETQYF; DNA: TGTGCCAGCAGACTTAGCCAGGGCGGAGAGACCCAGTACTTC
V: TRBV6-2/TRBV6-3; J: TRBJ2-7; D: .; size: .; CDR3: CASSDPGPGGNEQYF; DNA: TGTGCCAGCAGTGATCCGGGACCCGGAGGGAACGAGCAGTACTTC
V: TRBV27; J: TRBJ1-6; D: .; size: .; CDR3: CASSPSGGLRTPLHF; DNA: TGTGCCAGCAGTCCATCGGGAGGGCTTAGGACACCCCTCCACTTT
V: TRBV30; J: TRBJ1-5; D: .; size: .; CDR3: CAWSHRQGNQPQHF; DNA: TGTGCCTGGTCACATCGACAGGGCAATCAGCCCCAGCATTTT
V: TRBV7-6; J: TRBJ1-3; D: TRBD1; size: few; CDR3: CASSFGPDRAAGNTIYF; DNA: TGTGCCAGCAGCTTTGGGCCGGACAGGGCAGCTGGAAACACCATATATTTT
V: TRBV28; J: TRBJ1-2; D: .; size: .; CDR3: CASSTPRIGYGYTF; DNA: TGTGCCAGCAGCACCCCGAGGATCGGTTATGGCTACACCTTC
V: TRBV28; J: TRBJ1-6; D: TRBD1; size: once; CDR3: CASSLGQGGGSPLHF; DNA: TGTGCCAGCAGTTTGGGACAGGGTGGGGGTTCACCCCTCCACTTT
V: TRBV14; J: TRBJ1-5; D: TRBD1; size: .; CDR3: CASSQVTGGNQPQHF; DNA: TGTGCCAGCAGCCAAGTGACAGGGGGGAATCAGCCCCAGCATTTT
V: TRBV20-1; J: TRBJ1-1; D: TRBD1; size: .; CDR3: CSASRQGTGNTEAFF; DNA: TGCAGTGCTAGTCGACAGGGGACGGGGAACACTGAAGCTTTCTTT
V: TRBV28; J: TRBJ1-3; D: .; size: .; CDR3: CASSLDLPQGSSGNTIYF; DNA: TGTGCCAGCAGTTTAGACCTACCACAGGGCAGCTCTGGAAACACCATATATTTT
V: TRBV28; J: TRBJ1-5; D: TRBD1; size: once; CDR3: CASSLPGQGYQPQHF; DNA: TGTGCCAGCAGTCTCCCGGGACAGGGTTATCAGCCCCAGCATTTT
V: TRBV5-1; J: TRBJ2-6; D: .; size: .; CDR3: CASSLGDTSGANVLTF; DNA: TGCGCCAGCAGCTTGGGCGACACCTCTGGGGCCAACGTCCTGACTTTC
V: TRBV5-8; J: TRBJ2-2; D: TRBD1; size: .; CDR3: CASTRSGTGVKVNTGELFF; DNA: TGTGCCAGCACCCGATCCGGGACAGGGGTAAAGGTCAACACCGGGGAGCTGTTTTTT
V: TRBV5-1; J: TRBJ2-7; D: TRBD2; size: .; CDR3: CASSLVPGGFGEQYF; DNA: TGCGCCAGCAGCTTGGTACCGGGGGGTTTTGGTGAGCAGTACTTC
V: TRBV18; J: TRBJ1-1; D: .; size: few; CDR3: CASSPRKQGEAFF; DNA: TGTGCCAGCTCACCCCGTAAACAGGGAGAAGCTTTCTTT
V: TRBV28; J: TRBJ1-2; D: TRBD1; size: .; CDR3: CASSLQGARTGYTF; DNA: TGTGCCAGCAGTTTGCAGGGGGCCAGGACTGGCTACACCTTC
V: TRBV2; J: TRBJ2-5; D: TRBD1; size: once; CDR3: CASRRGTGQETQYF; DNA: TGTGCCAGCAGGCGCGGGACAGGTCAAGAGACCCAGTACTTC
V: TRBV10-3; J: TRBJ1-2; D: TRBD1; size: .; CDR3: CAISLVQGAQGYTF; DNA: TGTGCCATCAGTTTAGTACAGGGGGCGCAGGGCTACACCTTC
V: TRBV5-1; J: TRBJ2-3; D: .; size: .; CDR3: CASSLGGQVPTDTQYF; DNA: TGCGCCAGCAGCTTGGGTGGGCAGGTACCCACAGATACGCAGTATTTT
V: TRBV28; J: TRBJ2-7; D: TRBD2; size: .; CDR3: CASIGSGVEQYF; DNA: TGTGCCAGCATTGGTAGCGGGGTCGAGCAGTACTTC
V: TRBV7-9; J: TRBJ1-4; D: TRBD1; size: .; CDR3: CASSQGAQREKLFF; DNA: TGTGCCAGCAGCCAGGGGGCACAGAGAGAAAAACTGTTTTTT
V: TRBV19; J: TRBJ1-5; D: .; size: .; CDR3: CASTLWGLNQPQHF; DNA: TGTGCCAGTACCCTATGGGGGCTCAATCAGCCCCAGCATTTT
V: TRBV2; J: TRBJ1-5; D: TRBD1; size: .; CDR3: CASIGGGQGDRPQHF; DNA: TGTGCCAGCATTGGGGGTGGACAGGGTGATCGGCCCCAGCATTTT